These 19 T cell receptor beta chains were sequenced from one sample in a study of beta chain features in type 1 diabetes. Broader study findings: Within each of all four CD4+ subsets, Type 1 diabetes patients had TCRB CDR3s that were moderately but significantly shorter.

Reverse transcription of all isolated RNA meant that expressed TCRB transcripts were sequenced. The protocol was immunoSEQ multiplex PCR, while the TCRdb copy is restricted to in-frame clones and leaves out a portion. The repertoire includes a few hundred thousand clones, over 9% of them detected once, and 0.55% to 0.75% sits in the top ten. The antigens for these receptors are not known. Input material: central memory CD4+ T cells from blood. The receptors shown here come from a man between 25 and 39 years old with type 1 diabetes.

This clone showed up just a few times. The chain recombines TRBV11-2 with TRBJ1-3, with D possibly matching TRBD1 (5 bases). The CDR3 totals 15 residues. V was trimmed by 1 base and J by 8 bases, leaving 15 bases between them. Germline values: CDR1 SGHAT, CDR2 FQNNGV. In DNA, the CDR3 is TGTGCCAGCAGCTTAGGAACAGGACCGCTCTACACCATATATTTT. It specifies CASSLGTGPLYTIYF. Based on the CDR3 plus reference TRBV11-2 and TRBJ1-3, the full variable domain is EAGVAQSPRYKIIEKRQSVAFWCNPISGHATLYWYQQILGQGPKLLIQFQNNGVVDDSQLPKDRFSAERLKGVDSTLKIQPAKLEDSAVYLCASSLGTGPLYTIYFGEGSWLTVV.

In DNA form, the CDR3 reads TGTGCCAGCAGCTTAGGGGGACAGCCCTATGGCTACACCTTC. As protein: CASSLGGQPYGYTF. The chain uses TRBV7-8 and TRBJ1-2, with 7 bases identical to TRBD1. The CDR3 is 14 residues long. The germline CDR1 and CDR2 sequences are SGHVS and FQNEAQ. V shed 1 base, J shed 4 bases, and the junction held 3 bases outside the gene matches. The entire variable domain, with the rest obtained from reference TRBV7-8 and TRBJ1-2, is as follows: GAGVSQSPRYKVAKRGQDVALRCDPISGHVSLFWYQQALGQGPEFLTYFQNEAQLDKSGLPSDRFFAERPEGSVSTLKIQRTQQEDSAVYLCASSLGGQPYGYTFGSGTRLTVV.

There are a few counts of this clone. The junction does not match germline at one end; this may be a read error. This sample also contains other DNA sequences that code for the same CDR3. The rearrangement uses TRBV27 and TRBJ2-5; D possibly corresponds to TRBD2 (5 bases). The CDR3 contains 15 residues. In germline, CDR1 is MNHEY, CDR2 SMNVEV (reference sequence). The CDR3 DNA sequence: TGTGCTAGCAGTCCACAACCGGGATTACAAGAGACCCAGTACTTC. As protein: CASSPQPGLQETQYF.

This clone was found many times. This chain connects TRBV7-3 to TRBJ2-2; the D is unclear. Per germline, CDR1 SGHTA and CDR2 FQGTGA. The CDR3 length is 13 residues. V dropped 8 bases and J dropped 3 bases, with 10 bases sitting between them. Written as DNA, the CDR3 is TGTGCCAGCTCCACTACTTACACCGGGGAGCTGTTTTTT. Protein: CASSTTYTGELFF.

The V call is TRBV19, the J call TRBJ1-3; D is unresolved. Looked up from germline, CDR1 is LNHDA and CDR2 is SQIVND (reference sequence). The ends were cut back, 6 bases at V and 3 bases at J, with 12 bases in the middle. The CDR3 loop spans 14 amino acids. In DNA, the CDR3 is TGTGCCAGTAGGAGTGGGCGGGATGGAAACACCATATATTTT. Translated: CASRSGRDGNTIYF.

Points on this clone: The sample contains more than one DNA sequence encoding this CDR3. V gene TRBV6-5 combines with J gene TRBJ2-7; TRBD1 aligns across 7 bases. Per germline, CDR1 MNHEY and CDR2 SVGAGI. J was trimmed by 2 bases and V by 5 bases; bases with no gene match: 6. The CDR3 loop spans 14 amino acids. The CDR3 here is CASSPAGGTYEQYF. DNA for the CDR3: TGTGCCAGCAGTCCCGCAGGGGGTACCTACGAGCAGTACTTC.

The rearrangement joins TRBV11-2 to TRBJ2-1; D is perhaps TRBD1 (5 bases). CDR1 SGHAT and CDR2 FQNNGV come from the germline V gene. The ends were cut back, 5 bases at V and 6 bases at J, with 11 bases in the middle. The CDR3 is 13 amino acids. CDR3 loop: CASSAHRSNEQFF. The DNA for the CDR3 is TGTGCCAGCAGCGCTCACAGGAGCAATGAGCAGTTCTTC.

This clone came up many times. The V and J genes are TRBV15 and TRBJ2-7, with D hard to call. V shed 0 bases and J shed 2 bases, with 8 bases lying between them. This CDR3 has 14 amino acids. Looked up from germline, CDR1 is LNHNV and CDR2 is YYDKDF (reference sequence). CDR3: CATSRDKAAYEQYF. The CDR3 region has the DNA TGTGCCACCAGCAGAGATAAGGCAGCCTACGAGCAGTACTTC.

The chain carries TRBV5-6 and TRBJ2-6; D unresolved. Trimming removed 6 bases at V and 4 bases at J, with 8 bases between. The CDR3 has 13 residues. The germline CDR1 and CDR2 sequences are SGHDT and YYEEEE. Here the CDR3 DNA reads TGTGCCAGCAACCTGGGAGGGGCCAACGTCCTGACTTTC. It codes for CASNLGGANVLTF.

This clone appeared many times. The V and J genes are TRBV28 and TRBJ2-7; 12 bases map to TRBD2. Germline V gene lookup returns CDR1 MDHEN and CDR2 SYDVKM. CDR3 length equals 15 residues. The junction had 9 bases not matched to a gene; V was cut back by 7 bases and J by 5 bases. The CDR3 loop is CASKRTSGILHEQYF. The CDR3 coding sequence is TGTGCCAGCAAGCGGACTAGCGGGATATTACACGAGCAGTACTTC.

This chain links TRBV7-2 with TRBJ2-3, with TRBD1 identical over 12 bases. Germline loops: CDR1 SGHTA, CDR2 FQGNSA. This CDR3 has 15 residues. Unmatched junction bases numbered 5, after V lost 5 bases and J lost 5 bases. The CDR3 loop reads CASSTGTGGEDTQYF. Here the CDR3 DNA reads TGTGCCAGCAGCACCGGGACAGGGGGCGAAGATACGCAGTATTTT.

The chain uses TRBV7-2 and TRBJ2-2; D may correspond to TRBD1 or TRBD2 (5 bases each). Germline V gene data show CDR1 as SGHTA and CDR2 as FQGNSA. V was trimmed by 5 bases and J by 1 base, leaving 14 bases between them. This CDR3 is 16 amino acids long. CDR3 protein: CASSLTGTVNTGELFF. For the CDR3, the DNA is TGTGCCAGCAGCCTAACCGGGACGGTGAACACCGGGGAGCTGTTTTTT. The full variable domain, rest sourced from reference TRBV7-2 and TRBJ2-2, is GAGVSQSPSNKVTEKGKDVELRCDPISGHTALYWYRQSLGQGLEFLIYFQGNSAPDKSGLPSDRFSAERTGGSVSTLTIQRTQQEDSAVYLCASSLTGTVNTGELFFGEGSRLTVL.

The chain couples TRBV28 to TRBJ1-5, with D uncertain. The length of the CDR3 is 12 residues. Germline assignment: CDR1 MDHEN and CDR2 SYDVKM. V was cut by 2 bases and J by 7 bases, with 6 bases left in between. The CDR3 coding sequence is TGTGCCAGCAGTTTACTGAGGCAGCCCCAGCATTTT. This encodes CASSLLRQPQHF.

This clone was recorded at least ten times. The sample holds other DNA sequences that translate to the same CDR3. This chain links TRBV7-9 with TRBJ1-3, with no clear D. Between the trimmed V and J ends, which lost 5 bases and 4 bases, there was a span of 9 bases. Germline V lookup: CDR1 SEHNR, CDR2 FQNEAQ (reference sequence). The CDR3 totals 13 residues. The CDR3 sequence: CASSPVGGNTIYF. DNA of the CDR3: TGTGCCAGCAGCCCAGTGGGGGGAAACACCATATATTTT.

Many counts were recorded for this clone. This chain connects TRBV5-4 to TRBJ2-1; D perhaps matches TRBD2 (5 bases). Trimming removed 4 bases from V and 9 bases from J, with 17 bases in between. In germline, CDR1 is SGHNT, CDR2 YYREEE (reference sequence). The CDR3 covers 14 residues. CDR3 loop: CASSRSIAFPEQFF. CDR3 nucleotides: TGTGCCAGCAGCCGATCGATAGCGTTTCCTGAGCAGTTCTTC.

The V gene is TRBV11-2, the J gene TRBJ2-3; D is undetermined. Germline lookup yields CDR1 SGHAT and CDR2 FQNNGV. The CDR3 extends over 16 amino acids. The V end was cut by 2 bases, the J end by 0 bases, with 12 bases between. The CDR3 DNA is TGTGCCAGCAGCTTACTCGGCCAGAGGAGCACAGATACGCAGTATTTT. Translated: CASSLLGQRSTDTQYF.

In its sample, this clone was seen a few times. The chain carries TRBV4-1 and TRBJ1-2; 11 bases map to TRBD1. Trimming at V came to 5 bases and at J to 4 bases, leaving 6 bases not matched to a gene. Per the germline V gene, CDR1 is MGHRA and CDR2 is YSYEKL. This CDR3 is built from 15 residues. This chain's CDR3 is CASSSRTGGSYGYTF. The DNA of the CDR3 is TGCGCCAGCAGCTCCCGGACAGGGGGCAGCTATGGCTACACCTTC.

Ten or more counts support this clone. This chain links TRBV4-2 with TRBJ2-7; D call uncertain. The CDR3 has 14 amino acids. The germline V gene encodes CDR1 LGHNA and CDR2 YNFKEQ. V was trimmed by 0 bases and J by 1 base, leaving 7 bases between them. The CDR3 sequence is CASSQDRYSYEQYF. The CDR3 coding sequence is TGTGCCAGCAGCCAAGATCGGTATTCCTACGAGCAGTACTTC.

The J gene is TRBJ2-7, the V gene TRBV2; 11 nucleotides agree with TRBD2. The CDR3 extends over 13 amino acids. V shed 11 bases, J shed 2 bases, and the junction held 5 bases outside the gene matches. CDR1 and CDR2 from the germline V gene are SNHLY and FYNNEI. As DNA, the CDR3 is TGTGCCGGGAGACTAGCGGGGACCTACGAGCAGTACTTC. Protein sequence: CAGRLAGTYEQYF.